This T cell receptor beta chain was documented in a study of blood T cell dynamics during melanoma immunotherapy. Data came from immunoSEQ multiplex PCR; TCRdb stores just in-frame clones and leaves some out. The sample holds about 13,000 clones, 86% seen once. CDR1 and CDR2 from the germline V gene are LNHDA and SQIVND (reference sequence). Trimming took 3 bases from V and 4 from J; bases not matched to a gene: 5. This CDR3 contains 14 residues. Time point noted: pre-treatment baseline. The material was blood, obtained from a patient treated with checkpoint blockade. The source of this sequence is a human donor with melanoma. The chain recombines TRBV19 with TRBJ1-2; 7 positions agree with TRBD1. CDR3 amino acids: CASSITGVVYGYTF. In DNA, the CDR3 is TGTGCCAGTAGTATTACAGGGGTAGTCTATGGCTACACCTTC. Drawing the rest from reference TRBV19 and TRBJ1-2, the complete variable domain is DGGITQSPKYLFRKEGQNVTLSCEQNLNHDAMYWYRQDPGQGLRLIYYSQIVNDFQKGDIAEGYSVSREKKESFPLTVTSAQKNPTAFYLCASSITGVVYGYTFGSGTRLTVV.